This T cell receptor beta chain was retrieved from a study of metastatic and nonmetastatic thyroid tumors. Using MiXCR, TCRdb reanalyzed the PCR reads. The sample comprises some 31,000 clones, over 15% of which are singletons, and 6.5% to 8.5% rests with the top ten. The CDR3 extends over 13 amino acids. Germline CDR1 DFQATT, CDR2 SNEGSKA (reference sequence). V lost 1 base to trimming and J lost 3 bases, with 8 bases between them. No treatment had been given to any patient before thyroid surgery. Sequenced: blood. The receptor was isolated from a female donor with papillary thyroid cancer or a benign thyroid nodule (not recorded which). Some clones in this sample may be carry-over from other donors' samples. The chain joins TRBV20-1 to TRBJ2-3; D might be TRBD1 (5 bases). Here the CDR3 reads CSARARGTDTQYF. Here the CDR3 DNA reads TGCAGTGCTAGAGCTAGGGGAACAGATACGCAGTATTTT.